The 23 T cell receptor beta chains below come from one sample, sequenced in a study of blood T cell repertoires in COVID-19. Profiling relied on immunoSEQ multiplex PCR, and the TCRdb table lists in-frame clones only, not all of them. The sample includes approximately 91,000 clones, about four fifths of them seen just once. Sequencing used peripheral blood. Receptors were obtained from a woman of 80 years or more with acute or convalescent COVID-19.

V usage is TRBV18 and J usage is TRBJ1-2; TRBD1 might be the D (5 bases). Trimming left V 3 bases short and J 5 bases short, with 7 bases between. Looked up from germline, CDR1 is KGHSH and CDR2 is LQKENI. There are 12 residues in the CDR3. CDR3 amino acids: CASSPRDYGYTF. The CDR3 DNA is TGTGCCAGCTCACCCAGGGATTATGGCTACACCTTC.

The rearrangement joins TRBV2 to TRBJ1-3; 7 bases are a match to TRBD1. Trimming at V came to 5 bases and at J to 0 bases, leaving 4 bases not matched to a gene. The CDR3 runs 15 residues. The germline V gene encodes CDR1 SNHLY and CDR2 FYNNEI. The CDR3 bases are TGTGCCAGCAGTTTGGACAGGAACTCTGGAAACACCATATATTTT. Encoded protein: CASSLDRNSGNTIYF.

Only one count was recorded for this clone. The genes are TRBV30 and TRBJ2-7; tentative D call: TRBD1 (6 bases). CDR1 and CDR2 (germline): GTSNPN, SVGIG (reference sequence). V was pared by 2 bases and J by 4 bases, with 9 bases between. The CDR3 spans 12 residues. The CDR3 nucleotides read TGTGCCTGGAGTCCAGGGGCGTACGAGCAGTACTTC. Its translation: CAWSPGAYEQYF.

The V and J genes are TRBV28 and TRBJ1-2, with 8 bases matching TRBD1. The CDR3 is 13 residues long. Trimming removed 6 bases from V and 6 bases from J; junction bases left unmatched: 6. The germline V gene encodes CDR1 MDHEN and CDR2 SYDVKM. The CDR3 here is CASSGGQAHGYTF. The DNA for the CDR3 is TGTGCCAGCAGCGGGGGACAGGCGCATGGCTACACCTTC.

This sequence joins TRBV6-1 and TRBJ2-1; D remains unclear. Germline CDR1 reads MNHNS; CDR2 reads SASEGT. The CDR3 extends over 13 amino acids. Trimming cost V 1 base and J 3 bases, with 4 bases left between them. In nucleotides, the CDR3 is TGTGCCAGCAGTGAAGTTCTCTACAATGAGCAGTTCTTC. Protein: CASSEVLYNEQFF.

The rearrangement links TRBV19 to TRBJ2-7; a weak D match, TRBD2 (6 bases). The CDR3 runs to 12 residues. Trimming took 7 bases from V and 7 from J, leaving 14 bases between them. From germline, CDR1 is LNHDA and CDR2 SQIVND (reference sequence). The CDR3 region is CASTGTYFEQYF. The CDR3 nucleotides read TGTGCCAGTACCGGGACTTATTTTGAGCAGTACTTC.

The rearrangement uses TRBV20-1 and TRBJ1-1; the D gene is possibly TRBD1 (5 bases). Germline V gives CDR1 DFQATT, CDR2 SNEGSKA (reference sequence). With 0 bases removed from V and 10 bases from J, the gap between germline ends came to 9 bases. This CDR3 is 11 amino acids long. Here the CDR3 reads CSARDTGGAFF. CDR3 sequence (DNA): TGCAGTGCTAGAGATACGGGGGGAGCTTTCTTT.

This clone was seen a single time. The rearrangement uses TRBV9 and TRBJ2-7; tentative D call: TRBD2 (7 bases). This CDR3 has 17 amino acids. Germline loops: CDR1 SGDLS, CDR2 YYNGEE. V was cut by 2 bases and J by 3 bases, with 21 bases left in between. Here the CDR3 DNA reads TGTGCCAGCAGCGTGGGGGAGGGGGTAGCGGAAGGCTACGAGCAGTACTTC. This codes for CASSVGEGVAEGYEQYF.

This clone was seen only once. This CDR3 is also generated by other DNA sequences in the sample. The CDR3 loop is CSVGQIYGYTF. The CDR3 DNA reads TGCAGCGTGGGACAGATCTATGGCTACACCTTC. J is TRBJ1-2 and V is TRBV29-1; TRBD1 aligns across 7 bases. The V gene end was trimmed by 6 bases and the J gene end by 4 bases; junction bases not matched to a gene: 2. The CDR3 is 11 amino acids. The V gene's germline CDR1 is SQVTM and CDR2 ANQGSEA.

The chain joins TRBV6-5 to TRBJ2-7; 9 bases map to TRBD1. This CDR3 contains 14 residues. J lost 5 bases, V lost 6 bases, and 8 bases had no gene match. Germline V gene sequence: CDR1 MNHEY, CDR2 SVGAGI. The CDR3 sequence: CASRTGQGFNEQYF. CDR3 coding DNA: TGTGCCAGCAGGACGGGACAGGGTTTCAACGAGCAGTACTTC.

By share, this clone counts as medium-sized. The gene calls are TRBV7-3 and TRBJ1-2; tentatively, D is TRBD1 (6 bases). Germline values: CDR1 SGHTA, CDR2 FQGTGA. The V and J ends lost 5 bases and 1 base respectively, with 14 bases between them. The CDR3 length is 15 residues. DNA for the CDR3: TGTGCCAGCAGCCCAGGGGTTGGGCTTAACTATGGCTACACCTTC. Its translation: CASSPGVGLNYGYTF.

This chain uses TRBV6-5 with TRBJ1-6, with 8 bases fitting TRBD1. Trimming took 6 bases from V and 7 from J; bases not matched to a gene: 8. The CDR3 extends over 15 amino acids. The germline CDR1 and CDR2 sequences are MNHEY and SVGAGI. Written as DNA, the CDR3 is TGTGCCAGCAGCCAGGTAGGGACAGGCAATTCACCCCTCCACTTT. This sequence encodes CASSQVGTGNSPLHF.

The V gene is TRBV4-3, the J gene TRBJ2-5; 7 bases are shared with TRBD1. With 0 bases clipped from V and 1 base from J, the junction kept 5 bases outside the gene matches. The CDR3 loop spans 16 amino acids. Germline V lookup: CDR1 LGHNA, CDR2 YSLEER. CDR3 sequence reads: CASSQETGSTQETQYF. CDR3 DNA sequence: TGCGCCAGCAGCCAAGAGACAGGGTCGACCCAAGAGACCCAGTACTTC.

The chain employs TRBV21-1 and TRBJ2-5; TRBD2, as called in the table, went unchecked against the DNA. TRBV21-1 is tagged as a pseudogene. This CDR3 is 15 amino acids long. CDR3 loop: CASSNRSGGPETQYF. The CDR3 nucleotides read TGTGCCAGCAGCAATAGGTCGGGAGGGCCCGAGACCCAGTACTTC.

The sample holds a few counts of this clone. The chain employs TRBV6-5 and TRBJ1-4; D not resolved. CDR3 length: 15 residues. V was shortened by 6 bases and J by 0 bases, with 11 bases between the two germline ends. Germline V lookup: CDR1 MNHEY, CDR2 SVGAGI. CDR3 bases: TGTGCCAGCAGCCCAGCGATTGCAACTAATGAAAAACTGTTTTTT. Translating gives CASSPAIATNEKLFF.

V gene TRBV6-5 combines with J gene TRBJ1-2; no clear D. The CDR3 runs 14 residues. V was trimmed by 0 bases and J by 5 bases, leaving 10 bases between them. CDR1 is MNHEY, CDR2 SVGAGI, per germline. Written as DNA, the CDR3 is TGTGCCAGCAGTTACTCTCAACGGTCATATGGCTACACCTTC. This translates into CASSYSQRSYGYTF.

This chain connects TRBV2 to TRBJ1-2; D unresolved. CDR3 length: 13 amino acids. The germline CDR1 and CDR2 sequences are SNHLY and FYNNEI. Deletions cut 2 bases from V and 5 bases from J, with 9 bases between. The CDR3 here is CASSESGAYGYTF. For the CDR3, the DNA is TGTGCCAGCAGTGAATCTGGAGCTTATGGCTACACCTTC.

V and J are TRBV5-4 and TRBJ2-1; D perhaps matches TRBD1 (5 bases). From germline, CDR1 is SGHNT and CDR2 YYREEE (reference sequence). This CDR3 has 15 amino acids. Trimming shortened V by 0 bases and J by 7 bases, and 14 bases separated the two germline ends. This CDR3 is CASSLGGATTNEQFF. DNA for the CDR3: TGTGCCAGCAGCTTGGGTGGGGCTACGACGAATGAGCAGTTCTTC.

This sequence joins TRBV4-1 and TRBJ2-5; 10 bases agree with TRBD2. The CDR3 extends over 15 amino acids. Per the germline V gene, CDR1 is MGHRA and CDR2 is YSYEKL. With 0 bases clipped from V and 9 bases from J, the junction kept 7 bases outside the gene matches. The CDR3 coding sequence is TGCGCCAGCAGCCAAGAGGCTAGCGGGAGAGGGGCCCAGTACTTC. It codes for CASSQEASGRGAQYF.

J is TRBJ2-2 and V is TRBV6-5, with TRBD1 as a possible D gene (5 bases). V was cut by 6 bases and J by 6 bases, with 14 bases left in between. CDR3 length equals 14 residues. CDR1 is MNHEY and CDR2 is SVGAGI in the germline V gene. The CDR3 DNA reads TGTGCCAGCAGGTCTTACCAAGGGGCCGGGGAGCTGTTTTTT. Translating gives CASRSYQGAGELFF.

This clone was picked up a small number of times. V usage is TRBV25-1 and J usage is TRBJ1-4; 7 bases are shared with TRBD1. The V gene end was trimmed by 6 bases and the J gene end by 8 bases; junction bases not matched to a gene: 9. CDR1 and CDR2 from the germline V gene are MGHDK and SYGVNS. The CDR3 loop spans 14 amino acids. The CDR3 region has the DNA TGTGCCAGCAGAGAGAGTGGCAGGGGGGAAAAACTGTTTTTT. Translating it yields CASRESGRGEKLFF. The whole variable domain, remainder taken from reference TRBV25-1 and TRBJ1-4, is EADIYQTPRYLVIGTGKKITLECSQTMGHDKMYWYQQDPGMELHLIHYSYGVNSTEKGDLSSESTVSRIRTEHFPLTLESARPSHTSQYLCASRESGRGEKLFFGSGTQLSVL.

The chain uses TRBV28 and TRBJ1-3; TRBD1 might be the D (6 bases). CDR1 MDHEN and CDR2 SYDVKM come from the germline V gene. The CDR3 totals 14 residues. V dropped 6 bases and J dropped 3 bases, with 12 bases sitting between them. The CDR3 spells CASSLVQGGNTIYF. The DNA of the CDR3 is TGTGCCAGCAGCCTGGTACAGGGTGGAAACACCATATATTTT.

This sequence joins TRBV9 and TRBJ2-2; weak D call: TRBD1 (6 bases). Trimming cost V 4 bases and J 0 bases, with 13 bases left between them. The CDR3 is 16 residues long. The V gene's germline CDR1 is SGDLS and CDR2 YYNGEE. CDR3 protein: CASSQQTGSNTGELFF. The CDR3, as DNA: TGTGCCAGCAGCCAACAGACAGGATCGAACACCGGGGAGCTGTTTTTT.